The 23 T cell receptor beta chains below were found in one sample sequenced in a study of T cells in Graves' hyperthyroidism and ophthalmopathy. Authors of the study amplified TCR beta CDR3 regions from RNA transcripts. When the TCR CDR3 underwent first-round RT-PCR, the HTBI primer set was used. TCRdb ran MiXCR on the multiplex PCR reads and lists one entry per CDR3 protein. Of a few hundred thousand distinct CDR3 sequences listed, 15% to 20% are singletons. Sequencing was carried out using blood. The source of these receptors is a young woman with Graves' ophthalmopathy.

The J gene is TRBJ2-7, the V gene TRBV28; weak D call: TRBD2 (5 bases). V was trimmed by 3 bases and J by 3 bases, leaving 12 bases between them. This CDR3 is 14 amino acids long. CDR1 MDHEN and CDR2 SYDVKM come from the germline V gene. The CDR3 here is CASSFPSRNYEQYF. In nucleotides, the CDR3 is TGTGCCAGCAGTTTCCCTAGCCGGAACTACGAGCAGTACTTC.

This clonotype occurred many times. The CDR3, as DNA: TGTGCCAGCAGCGCGGACAGAATGAACACTGAAGCTTTCTTT. It yields the protein CASSADRMNTEAFF. The V call is TRBV7-6, the J call TRBJ1-1; TRBD1 is a possible D gene (6 bases). The CDR3 covers 14 residues. V lost 5 bases, J lost 0 bases, and 10 bases lay in between. The V gene's germline CDR1 is SGHVS and CDR2 FNYEAQ.

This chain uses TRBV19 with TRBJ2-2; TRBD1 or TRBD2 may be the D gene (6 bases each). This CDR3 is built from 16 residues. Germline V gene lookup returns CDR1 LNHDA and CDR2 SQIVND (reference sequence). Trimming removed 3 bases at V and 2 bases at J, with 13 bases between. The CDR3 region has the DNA TGTGCCAGTAGTATTAGGGGGGCGCGTAACACCGGGGAGCTGTTTTTT. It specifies CASSIRGARNTGELFF.

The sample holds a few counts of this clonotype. This CDR3 reads CASSQDTTNEKLFF. Here the CDR3 DNA reads TGTGCCAGCAGCCAAGACACAACTAATGAAAAACTGTTTTTT. V is TRBV6-1 and J is TRBJ1-4; no clear D. Germline-derived CDR1 and CDR2 are MNHNS and SASEGT. The CDR3 contains 14 residues. The V and J ends lost 6 bases and 0 bases respectively, with 8 bases between them.

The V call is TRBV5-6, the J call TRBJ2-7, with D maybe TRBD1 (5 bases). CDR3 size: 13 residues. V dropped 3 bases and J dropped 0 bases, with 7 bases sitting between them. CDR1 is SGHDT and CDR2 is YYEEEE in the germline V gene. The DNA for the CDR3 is TGTGCCAGCAGCTGGGGCCGCTCCTACGAGCAGTACTTC. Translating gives CASSWGRSYEQYF.

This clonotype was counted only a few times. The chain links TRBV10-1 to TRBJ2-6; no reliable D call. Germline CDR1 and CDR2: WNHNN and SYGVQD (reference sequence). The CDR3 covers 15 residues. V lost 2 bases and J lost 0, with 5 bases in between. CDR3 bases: TGCGCCAGCAGTGAGGACAACTCTGGGGCCAACGTCCTGACTTTC. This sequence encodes CASSEDNSGANVLTF.

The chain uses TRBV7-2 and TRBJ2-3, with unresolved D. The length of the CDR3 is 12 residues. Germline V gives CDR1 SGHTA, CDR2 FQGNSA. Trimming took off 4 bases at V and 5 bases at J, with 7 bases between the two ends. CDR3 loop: CASSYIIDTQYF. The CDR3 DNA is TGTGCCAGCAGCTACATAATAGATACGCAGTATTTT. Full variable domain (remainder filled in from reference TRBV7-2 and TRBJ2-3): GAGVSQSPSNKVTEKGKDVELRCDPISGHTALYWYRQSLGQGLEFLIYFQGNSAPDKSGLPSDRFSAERTGGSVSTLTIQRTQQEDSAVYLCASSYIIDTQYFGPGTRLTVL.

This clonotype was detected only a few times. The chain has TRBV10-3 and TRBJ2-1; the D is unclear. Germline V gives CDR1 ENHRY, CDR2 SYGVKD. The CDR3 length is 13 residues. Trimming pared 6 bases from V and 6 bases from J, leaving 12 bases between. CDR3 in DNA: TGTGCCATCAGCTCGGATCTAGGCAATGAGCAGTTCTTC. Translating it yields CAISSDLGNEQFF.

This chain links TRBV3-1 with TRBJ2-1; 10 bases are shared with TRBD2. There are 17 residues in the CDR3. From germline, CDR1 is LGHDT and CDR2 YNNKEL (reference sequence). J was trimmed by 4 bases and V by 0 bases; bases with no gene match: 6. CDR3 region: CASSQEASGSYYNEQFF. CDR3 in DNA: TGTGCCAGCAGCCAAGAAGCTAGCGGGAGTTATTACAATGAGCAGTTCTTC.

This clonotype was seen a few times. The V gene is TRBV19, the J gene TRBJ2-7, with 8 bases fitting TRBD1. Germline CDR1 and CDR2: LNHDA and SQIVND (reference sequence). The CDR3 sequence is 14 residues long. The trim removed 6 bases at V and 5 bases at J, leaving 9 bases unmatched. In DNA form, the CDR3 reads TGTGCCAGTAGGAAACAGGGGGTGGTCCACGAGCAGTACTTC. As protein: CASRKQGVVHEQYF.

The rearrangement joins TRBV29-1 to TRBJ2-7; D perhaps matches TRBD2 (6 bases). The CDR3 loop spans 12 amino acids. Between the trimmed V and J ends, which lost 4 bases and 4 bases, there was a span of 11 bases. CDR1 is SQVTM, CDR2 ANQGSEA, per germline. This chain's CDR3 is CSVAGDGYEQYF. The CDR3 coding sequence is TGCAGCGTTGCGGGGGATGGGTACGAGCAGTACTTC.

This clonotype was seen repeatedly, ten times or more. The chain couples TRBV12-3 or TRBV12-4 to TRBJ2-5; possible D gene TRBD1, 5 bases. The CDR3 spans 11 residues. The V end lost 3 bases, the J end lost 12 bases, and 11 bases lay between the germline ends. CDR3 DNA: TGTGCCAGCAGTTTCATGGACACGAAGTACTTC. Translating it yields CASSFMDTKYF.

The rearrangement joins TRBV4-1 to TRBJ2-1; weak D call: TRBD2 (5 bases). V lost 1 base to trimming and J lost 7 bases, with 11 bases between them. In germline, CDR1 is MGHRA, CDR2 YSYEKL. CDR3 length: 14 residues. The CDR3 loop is CASSQVSSGNEQFF. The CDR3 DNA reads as TGCGCCAGCAGCCAAGTGTCAAGCGGAAATGAGCAGTTCTTC.

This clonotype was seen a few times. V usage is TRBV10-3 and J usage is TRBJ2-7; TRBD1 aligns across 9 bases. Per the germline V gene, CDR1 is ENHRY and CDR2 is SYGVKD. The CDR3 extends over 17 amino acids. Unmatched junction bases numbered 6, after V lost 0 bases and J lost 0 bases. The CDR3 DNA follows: TGTGCCATCAGTGAGTCAGCCGGGACAGGGAGCTCCTACGAGCAGTACTTC. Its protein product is CAISESAGTGSSYEQYF.

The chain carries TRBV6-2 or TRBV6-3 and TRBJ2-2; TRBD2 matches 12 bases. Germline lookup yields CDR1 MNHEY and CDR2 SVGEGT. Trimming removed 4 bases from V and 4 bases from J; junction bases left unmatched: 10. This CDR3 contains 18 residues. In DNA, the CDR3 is TGTGCCAGCAGTTTCTTCGGGGAACTAGCGGGAGGCACCGGGGAGCTGTTTTTT. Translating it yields CASSFFGELAGGTGELFF.

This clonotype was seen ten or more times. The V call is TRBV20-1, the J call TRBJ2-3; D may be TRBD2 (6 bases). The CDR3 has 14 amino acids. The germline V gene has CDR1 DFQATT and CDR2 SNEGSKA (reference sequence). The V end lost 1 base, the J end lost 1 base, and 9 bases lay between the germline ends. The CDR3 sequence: CSARGEARTDTQYF. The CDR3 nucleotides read TGCAGTGCTAGAGGGGAGGCTCGCACAGATACGCAGTATTTT.

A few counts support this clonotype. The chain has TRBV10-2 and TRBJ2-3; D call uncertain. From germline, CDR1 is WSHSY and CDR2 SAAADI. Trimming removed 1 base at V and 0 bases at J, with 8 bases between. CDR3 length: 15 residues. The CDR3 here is CASSELGFSTDTQYF. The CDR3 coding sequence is TGCGCCAGCAGTGAGTTAGGATTTAGCACAGATACGCAGTATTTT.

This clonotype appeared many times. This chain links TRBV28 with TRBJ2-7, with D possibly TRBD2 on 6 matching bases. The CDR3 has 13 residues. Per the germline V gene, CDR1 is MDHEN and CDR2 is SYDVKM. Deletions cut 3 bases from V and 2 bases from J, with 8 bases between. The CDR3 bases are TGTGCCAGCAGTTTCGGGACTGCCTACGAGCAGTACTTC. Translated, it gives CASSFGTAYEQYF. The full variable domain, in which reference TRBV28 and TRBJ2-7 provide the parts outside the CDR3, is DVKVTQSSRYLVKRTGEKVFLECVQDMDHENMFWYRQDPGLGLRLIYFSYDVKMKEKGDIPEGYSVSREKKERFSLILESASTNQTSMYLCASSFGTAYEQYFGPGTRLTVT.

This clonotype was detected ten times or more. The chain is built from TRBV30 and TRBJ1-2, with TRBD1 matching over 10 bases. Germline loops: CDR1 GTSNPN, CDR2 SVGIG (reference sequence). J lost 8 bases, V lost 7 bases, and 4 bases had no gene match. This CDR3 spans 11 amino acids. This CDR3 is CASGQGGGYTF. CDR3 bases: TGTGCCTCCGGACAGGGGGGAGGCTACACCTTC.

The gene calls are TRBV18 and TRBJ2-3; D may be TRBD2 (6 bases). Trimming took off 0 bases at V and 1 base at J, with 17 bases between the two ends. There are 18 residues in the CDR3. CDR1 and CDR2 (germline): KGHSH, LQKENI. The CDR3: CASSPPAVLAEGTDTQYF. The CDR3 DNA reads TGTGCCAGCTCACCACCAGCAGTCTTAGCGGAGGGCACAGATACGCAGTATTTT.

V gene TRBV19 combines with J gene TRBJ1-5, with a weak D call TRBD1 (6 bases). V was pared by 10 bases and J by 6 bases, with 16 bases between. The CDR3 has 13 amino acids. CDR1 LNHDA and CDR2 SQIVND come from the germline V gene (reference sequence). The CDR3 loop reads CATDSPGAQPQHF. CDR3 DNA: TGTGCCACCGACTCCCCGGGGGCTCAGCCCCAGCATTTT.

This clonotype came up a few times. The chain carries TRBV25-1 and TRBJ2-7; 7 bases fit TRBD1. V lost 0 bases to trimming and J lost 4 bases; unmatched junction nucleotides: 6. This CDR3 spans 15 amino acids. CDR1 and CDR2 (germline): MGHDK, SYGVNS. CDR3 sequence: CASSEYVGGSYEQYF. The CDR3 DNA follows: TGTGCCAGCAGTGAATACGTAGGGGGCTCATACGAGCAGTACTTC.

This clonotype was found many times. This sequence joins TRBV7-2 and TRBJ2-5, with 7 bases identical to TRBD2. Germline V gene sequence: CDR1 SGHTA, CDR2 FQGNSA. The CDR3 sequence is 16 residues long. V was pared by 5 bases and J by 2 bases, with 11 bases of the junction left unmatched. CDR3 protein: CASSPHGSAGQETQYF. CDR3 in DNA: TGTGCCAGCAGCCCTCACGGGTCAGCGGGGCAAGAGACCCAGTACTTC.